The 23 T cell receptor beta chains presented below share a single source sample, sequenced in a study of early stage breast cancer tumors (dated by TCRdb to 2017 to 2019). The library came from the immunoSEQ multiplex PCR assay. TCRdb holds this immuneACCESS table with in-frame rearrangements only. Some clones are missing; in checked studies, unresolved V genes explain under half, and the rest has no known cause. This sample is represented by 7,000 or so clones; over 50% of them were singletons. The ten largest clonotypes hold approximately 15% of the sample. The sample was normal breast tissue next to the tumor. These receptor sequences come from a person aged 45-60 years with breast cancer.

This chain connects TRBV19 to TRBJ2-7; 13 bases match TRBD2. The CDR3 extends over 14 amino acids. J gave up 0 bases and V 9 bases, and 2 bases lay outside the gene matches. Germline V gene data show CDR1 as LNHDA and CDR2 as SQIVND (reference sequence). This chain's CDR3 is CASRTSGSSYEQYF. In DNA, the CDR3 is TGTGCCAGCCGGACTAGCGGGAGCTCCTACGAGCAGTACTTC.

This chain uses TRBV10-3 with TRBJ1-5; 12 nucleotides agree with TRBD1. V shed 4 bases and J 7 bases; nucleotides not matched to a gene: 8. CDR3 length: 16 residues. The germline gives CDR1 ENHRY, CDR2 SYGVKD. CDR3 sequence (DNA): TGTGCCATCAGTGGGGGGGACAGGGGGCTGAAACAGCCCCAGCATTTT. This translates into CAISGGDRGLKQPQHF.

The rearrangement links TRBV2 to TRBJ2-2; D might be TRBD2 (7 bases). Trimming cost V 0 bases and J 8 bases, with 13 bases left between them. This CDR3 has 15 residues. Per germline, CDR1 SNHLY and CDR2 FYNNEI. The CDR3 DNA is TGTGCCAGCAGTGAAGCGGGGGGGCGACCGGGGGAGCTGTTTTTT. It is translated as CASSEAGGRPGELFF.

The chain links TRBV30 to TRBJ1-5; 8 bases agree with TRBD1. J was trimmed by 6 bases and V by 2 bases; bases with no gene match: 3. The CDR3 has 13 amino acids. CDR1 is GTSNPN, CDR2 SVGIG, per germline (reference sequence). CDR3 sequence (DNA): TGTGCCTGGAGTCAGGGGGCGGCTCAGCCCCAGCATTTT. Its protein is CAWSQGAAQPQHF.

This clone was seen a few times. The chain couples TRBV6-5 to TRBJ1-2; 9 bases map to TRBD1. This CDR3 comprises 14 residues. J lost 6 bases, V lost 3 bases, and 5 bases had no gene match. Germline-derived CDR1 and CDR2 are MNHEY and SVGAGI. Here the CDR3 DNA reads TGTGCCAGCAGTTATCTGGGACAGGGCGATGGCTACACCTTC. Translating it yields CASSYLGQGDGYTF.

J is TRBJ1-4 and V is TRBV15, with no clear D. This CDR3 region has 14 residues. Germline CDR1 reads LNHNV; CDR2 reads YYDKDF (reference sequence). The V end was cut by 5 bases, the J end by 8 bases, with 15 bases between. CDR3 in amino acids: CATSHQRSGEKLFF. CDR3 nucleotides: TGTGCCACCAGCCACCAGAGGTCGGGCGAAAAACTGTTTTTT.

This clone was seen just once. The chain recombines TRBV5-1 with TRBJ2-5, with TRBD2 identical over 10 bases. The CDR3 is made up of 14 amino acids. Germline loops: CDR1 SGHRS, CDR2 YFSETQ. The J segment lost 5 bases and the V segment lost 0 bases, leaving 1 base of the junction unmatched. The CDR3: CASSLELAGETQYF. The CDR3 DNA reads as TGCGCCAGCAGCTTGGAACTAGCGGGGGAGACCCAGTACTTC. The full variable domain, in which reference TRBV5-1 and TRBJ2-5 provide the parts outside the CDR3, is KAGVTQTPRYLIKTRGQQVTLSCSPISGHRSVSWYQQTPGQGLQFLFEYFSETQRNKGNFPGRFSGRQFSNSRSEMNVSTLELGDSALYLCASSLELAGETQYFGPGTRLLVL.

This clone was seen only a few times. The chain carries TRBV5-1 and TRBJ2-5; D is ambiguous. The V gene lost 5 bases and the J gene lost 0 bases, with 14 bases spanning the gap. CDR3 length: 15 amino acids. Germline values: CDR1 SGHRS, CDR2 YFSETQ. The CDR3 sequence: CASRSTVVYQETQYF. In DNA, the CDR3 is TGCGCCAGCAGATCGACCGTCGTCTACCAAGAGACCCAGTACTTC.

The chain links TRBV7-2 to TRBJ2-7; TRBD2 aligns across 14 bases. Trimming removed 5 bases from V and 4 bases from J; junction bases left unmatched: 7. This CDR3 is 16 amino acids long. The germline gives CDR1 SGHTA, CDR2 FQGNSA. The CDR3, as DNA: TGTGCCAGCAGCCGGACTAGCGGGAGGAGTTATTACGAGCAGTACTTC. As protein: CASSRTSGRSYYEQYF.

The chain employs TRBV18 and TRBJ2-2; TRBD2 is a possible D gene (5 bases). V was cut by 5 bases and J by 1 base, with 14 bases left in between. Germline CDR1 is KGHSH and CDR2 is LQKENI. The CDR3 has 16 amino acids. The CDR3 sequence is CASSKLDTLNTGELFF. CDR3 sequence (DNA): TGTGCCAGCTCAAAACTAGACACTCTGAACACCGGGGAGCTGTTTTTT.

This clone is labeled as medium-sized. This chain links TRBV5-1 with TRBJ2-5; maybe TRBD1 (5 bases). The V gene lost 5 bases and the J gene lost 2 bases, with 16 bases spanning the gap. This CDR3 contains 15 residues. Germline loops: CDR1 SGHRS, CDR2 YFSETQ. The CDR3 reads CASRETTVTQETQYF. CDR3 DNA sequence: TGCGCCAGCAGAGAGACGACAGTTACGCAAGAGACCCAGTACTTC. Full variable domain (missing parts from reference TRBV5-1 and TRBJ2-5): KAGVTQTPRYLIKTRGQQVTLSCSPISGHRSVSWYQQTPGQGLQFLFEYFSETQRNKGNFPGRFSGRQFSNSRSEMNVSTLELGDSALYLCASRETTVTQETQYFGPGTRLLVL.

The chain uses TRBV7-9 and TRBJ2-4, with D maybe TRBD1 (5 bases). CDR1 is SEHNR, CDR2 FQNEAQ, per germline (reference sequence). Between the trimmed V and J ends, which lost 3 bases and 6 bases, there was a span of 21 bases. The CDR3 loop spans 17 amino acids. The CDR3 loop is CASSFMGQGLFSNIQYF. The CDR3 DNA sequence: TGTGCCAGCAGCTTTATGGGGCAGGGCCTTTTCTCAAACATTCAGTACTTC.

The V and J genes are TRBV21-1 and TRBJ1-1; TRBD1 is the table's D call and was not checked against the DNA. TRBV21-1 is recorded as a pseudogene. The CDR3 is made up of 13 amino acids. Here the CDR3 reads CASSTWDRAEAFF. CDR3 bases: TGTGCCAGCAGCACCTGGGACAGGGCTGAAGCTTTCTTT.

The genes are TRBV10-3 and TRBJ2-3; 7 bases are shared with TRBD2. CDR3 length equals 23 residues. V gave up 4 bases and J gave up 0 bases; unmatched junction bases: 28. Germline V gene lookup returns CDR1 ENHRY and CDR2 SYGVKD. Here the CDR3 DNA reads TGTGCCATCAGTGGGGAACGGAGAGGCGGCGGGAGTCCCTCTGCTTCTAGCACAGATACGCAGTATTTT. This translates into CAISGERRGGGSPSASSTDTQYF.

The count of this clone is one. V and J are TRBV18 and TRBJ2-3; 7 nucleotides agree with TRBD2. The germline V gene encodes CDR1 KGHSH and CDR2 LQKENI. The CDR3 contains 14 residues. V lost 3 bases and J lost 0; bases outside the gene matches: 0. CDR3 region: CASSPSGSTDTQYF. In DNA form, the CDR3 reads TGTGCCAGCTCACCTAGCGGGAGCACAGATACGCAGTATTTT.

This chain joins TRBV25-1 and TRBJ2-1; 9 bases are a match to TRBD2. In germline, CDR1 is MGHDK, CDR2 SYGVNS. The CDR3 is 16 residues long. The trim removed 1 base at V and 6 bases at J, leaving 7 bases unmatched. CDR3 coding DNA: TGTGCCAGCAGTGAATCCGGGACTAGCTCTTTCAATGAGCAGTTCTTC. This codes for CASSESGTSSFNEQFF.

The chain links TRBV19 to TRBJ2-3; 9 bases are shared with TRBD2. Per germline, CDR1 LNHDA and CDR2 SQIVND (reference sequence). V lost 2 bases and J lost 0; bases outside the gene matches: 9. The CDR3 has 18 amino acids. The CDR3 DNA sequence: TGTGCCAGTAGTATACGCGGGAGGGCCCAAAGCAGCACAGATACGCAGTATTTT. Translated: CASSIRGRAQSSTDTQYF. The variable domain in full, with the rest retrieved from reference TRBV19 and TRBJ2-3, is DGGITQSPKYLFRKEGQNVTLSCEQNLNHDAMYWYRQDPGQGLRLIYYSQIVNDFQKGDIAEGYSVSREKKESFPLTVTSAQKNPTAFYLCASSIRGRAQSSTDTQYFGPGTRLTVL.

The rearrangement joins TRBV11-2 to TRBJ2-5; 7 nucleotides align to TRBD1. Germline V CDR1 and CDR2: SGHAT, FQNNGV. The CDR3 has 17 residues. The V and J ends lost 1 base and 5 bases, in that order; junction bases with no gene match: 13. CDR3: CASSLGLGGPSGETQYF. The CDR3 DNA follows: TGTGCCAGCAGCTTAGGTTTAGGGGGCCCCAGTGGGGAGACCCAGTACTTC.

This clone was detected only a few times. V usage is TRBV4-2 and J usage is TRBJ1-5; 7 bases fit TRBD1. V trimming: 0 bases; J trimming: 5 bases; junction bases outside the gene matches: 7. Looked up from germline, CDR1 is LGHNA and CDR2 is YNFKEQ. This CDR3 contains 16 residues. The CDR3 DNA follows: TGTGCCAGCAGCCAAGATCGCCAGGGGGGACATCAGCCCCAGCATTTT. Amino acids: CASSQDRQGGHQPQHF.

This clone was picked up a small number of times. CDR3 loop: CASSQAAGGPYEQYF. As DNA, the CDR3 is TGTGCCAGCAGCCAAGCGGCGGGAGGGCCCTACGAGCAGTACTTC. This sequence joins TRBV4-2 and TRBJ2-7; 9 nucleotides agree with TRBD2. CDR1 LGHNA and CDR2 YNFKEQ come from the germline V gene. Trimming at V came to 1 base and at J to 2 bases, leaving 3 bases not matched to a gene. This CDR3 has 15 residues.

The CDR3 nucleotides read TGTGCCACCAGCAGAGGGGGTCGTGCGGCGCTCAATGAGCAGTTCTTC. It translates to CATSRGGRAALNEQFF. The V and J genes are TRBV15 and TRBJ2-1, with D hard to call. The CDR3 consists of 16 residues. The germline V gene encodes CDR1 LNHNV and CDR2 YYDKDF (reference sequence). The germline V and J ends were trimmed by 1 base and 6 bases, with 16 bases remaining between them.

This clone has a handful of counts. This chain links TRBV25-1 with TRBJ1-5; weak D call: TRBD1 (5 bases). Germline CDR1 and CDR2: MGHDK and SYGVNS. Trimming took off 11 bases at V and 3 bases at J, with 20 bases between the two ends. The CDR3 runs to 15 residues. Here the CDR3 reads CARYRFFLTNQPQHF. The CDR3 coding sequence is TGTGCCCGGTACAGGTTTTTCTTAACCAATCAGCCCCAGCATTTT.

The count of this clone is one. CDR3 coding DNA: TGTGCCAGCAGCCCCAGGGGAGACTATGGCTACACCTTC. Translation gives CASSPRGDYGYTF. The V gene is TRBV11-2, the J gene TRBJ1-2, with TRBD1 as a possible D gene (6 bases). CDR1 and CDR2 from the germline V gene are SGHAT and FQNNGV. The V end was cut by 5 bases, the J end by 3 bases, with 10 bases between. The CDR3 has 13 amino acids.